The source of this TCR beta chain is a study of cytomegalovirus exposure and HLA in healthy donors. The study's findings and limits: A prior analysis recorded that most TCR beta V segments were productive about 90% or about 30% of the time. Another analysis was done later, and it associated 15,000 or so TCR beta sequences with HLA alleles at 0.05 false discovery rate.

The PCR had 60 Vbeta and 13 Jbeta primers. The table came from immunoSEQ multiplex PCR; TCRdb's copy has only in-frame clones and leaves some out. The table shows about 190,000 clones, with 75% to 90% occurring only once. As for this clone: Its target is unknown.

The sequence was obtained from a boy between 2 and 10 years old in good health and CMV-seronegative. The sample was PBMCs.

CDR3 sequence: CASSHSAGGTYNEQFF. As DNA, the CDR3 is TGTGCCAGCAGCCACTCGGCGGGAGGGACCTACAATGAGCAGTTCTTC. The chain recombines TRBV7-3 with TRBJ2-1; 9 nucleotides align to TRBD2. The CDR3 sequence is 16 residues long. V was pared by 5 bases and J by 2 bases, with 7 bases of the junction left unmatched. CDR1 SGHTA and CDR2 FQGTGA come from the germline V gene. The entire variable domain, with the rest obtained from reference TRBV7-3 and TRBJ2-1, is as follows: GAGVSQTPSNKVTEKGKYVELRCDPISGHTALYWYRQSLGQGPEFLIYFQGTGAADDSGLPNDRFFAVRPEGSVSTLKIQRTERGDSAVYLCASSHSAGGTYNEQFFGPGTRLTVL.